The 13 T cell receptor beta chains given below trace back to one sample, sequenced in a study of blood T cell repertoires in COVID-19 (TCRdb year 2020). The protocol used for the library was the immunoSEQ multiplex PCR assay. Drawn from immuneACCESS, this table holds only the in-frame rearrangements with V and J called that TCRdb kept. Clones are partly lost; checked studies trace under half to an unresolved V gene and leave the rest unexplained. The sample includes about 240,000 clones, with approximately 82% observed a single time. The ten largest clones take up roughly 3.2% of the sample. Specimen: peripheral blood. These receptor sequences come from a woman between 18 and 29 years old with acute or convalescent COVID-19.

This rearrangement joins TRBV6-5 to TRBJ1-1; 8 bases agree with TRBD1. This CDR3 region has 14 residues. Germline V gene sequence: CDR1 MNHEY, CDR2 SVGAGI. Losses at the gene ends were 4 bases for V and 5 bases for J; bases not matched to a gene: 6. The CDR3 spells CASSSGQGLTEAFF. CDR3 bases: TGTGCCAGCAGTTCCGGACAGGGCCTGACTGAAGCTTTCTTT.

As DNA, the CDR3 is TGTGCCTGGAGTGCCGGACTAGCGGGATTCGTCGAGACCCAGTACTTC. Its protein product is CAWSAGLAGFVETQYF. The chain uses TRBV30 and TRBJ2-5; 12 nucleotides line up with TRBD2. CDR3 length: 16 amino acids. CDR1 GTSNPN and CDR2 SVGIG come from the germline V gene (reference sequence). The trim removed 1 base at V and 5 bases at J, leaving 8 bases unmatched.

This chain connects TRBV27 to TRBJ2-7, with D possibly being TRBD1 (7 bases). The CDR3 length is 14 residues. V was clipped by 6 bases and J by 2 bases, with 14 bases between them. Per germline, CDR1 MNHEY and CDR2 SMNVEV (reference sequence). This CDR3 reads CASSGGQTPYEQYF. DNA for the CDR3: TGTGCCAGCAGCGGGGGACAGACCCCCTACGAGCAGTACTTC.

The chain uses TRBV5-4 and TRBJ2-3; possible D gene TRBD2, 5 bases. Germline V gives CDR1 SGHNT, CDR2 YYREEE (reference sequence). The CDR3 extends over 14 amino acids. The V and J ends lost 3 bases and 4 bases respectively, with 12 bases between them. The CDR3 coding sequence is TGTGCCAGCAGCTCGGGGAGCCGGGCAGATACGCAGTATTTT. Protein product: CASSSGSRADTQYF.

The genes are TRBV11-3 and TRBJ2-7; D is perhaps TRBD2 (5 bases). CDR1 SGHNT and CDR2 YENEEA come from the germline V gene. This CDR3 is 13 amino acids long. Trimming cost V 1 base and J 3 bases, with 7 bases left between them. Here the CDR3 reads CASSLGGSYEQYF. In DNA, the CDR3 is TGTGCCAGCAGCTTAGGTGGGAGCTACGAGCAGTACTTC.

CDR3 DNA sequence: TGTGCCAGCAGTTCACCCGGGACAGTTACAGATACGCAGTATTTT. The encoded protein is CASSSPGTVTDTQYF. The rearrangement uses TRBV5-4 and TRBJ2-3; 7 nucleotides align to TRBD1. V was clipped by 5 bases and J by 3 bases; unmatched bases: 9. This CDR3 is built from 15 residues. Germline V gene data show CDR1 as SGHNT and CDR2 as YYREEE (reference sequence).

The genes are TRBV5-1 and TRBJ2-2; 9 nucleotides match TRBD2. Germline CDR1 is SGHRS and CDR2 is YFSETQ. V lost 7 bases, J lost 5 bases, and 3 bases stayed unmatched. This CDR3 region has 13 residues. The DNA for the CDR3 is TGCGCCAGCCTAGCGGGACGAACCGGGGAGCTGTTTTTT. It is translated as CASLAGRTGELFF.

The chain links TRBV30 to TRBJ1-4; possibly TRBD1 for D (6 bases). CDR3 length: 13 residues. V dropped 2 bases and J dropped 7 bases, with 11 bases sitting between them. The germline gives CDR1 GTSNPN, CDR2 SVGIG (reference sequence). CDR3 DNA sequence: TGTGCCTGGAGTACAGGGTTCGGTGAAAAACTGTTTTTT. Translation: CAWSTGFGEKLFF.

The chain uses TRBV3-1 (or the pseudogene TRBV3-2) and TRBJ2-3, with unresolved D. Deletions cut 3 bases from V and 0 bases from J, with 7 bases between. Germline CDR1 LGHDT, CDR2 YNNKEL (reference sequence). The CDR3 is made up of 14 amino acids. In nucleotides, the CDR3 is TGTGCCAGCAGCCAGTCGACTAGCACAGATACGCAGTATTTT. Translating it yields CASSQSTSTDTQYF.

This clone was recorded at least ten times. The rearrangement links TRBV7-8 to TRBJ1-2; the D gene is possibly TRBD1 (5 bases). From germline, CDR1 is SGHVS and CDR2 FQNEAQ. Trimming cost V 5 bases and J 6 bases, with 19 bases left between them. This CDR3 spans 15 amino acids. The CDR3 sequence is CASSGRQGAGDGYTF. The CDR3 nucleotides are TGTGCCAGCAGCGGACGGCAGGGTGCGGGGGATGGCTACACCTTC.

The V call is TRBV29-1, the J call TRBJ2-1; 7 bases are a match to TRBD2. This CDR3 is built from 13 residues. CDR1 SQVTM and CDR2 ANQGSEA come from the germline V gene. Trimming took 4 bases from V and 1 from J; bases not matched to a gene: 1. CDR3: CSVGEGSYNEQFF. In DNA form, the CDR3 reads TGCAGCGTTGGGGAGGGGTCCTACAATGAGCAGTTCTTC.

The rearrangement uses TRBV11-2 and TRBJ2-7; D possibly corresponds to TRBD2 (6 bases). Germline loops: CDR1 SGHAT, CDR2 FQNNGV. V gave up 5 bases and J gave up 0 bases, with 17 bases separating them. The CDR3 runs to 16 residues. The CDR3 bases are TGTGCCAGCAGCCCAGGTGGGCGGGGTTTCTCCTACGAGCAGTACTTC. The encoded protein is CASSPGGRGFSYEQYF.

This sequence joins TRBV2 and TRBJ2-2; the match to TRBD2 covers 14 bases. The germline CDR1 and CDR2 sequences are SNHLY and FYNNEI. Trimming removed 8 bases from V and 5 bases from J; junction bases left unmatched: 10. There are 17 residues in the CDR3. CDR3 DNA: TGTGCCAGCCGAGGACTAGCGGGGGGACGGGGAACCGGGGAGCTGTTTTTT. It yields the protein CASRGLAGGRGTGELFF.